This T cell receptor (beta chain) appears in the sequencing data of a study of shared clonotypes between healthy human individuals. Whole-study results and caveats: Non-shared clonotypes displayed generation probabilities falling below those of clonotypes present in all four donors. In a few donors, around 5.5% of naive CD4 clonotypes appeared in common.

Donation came from healthy HIV-negative adults that had no recent acute infections or vaccinations. There were only Caucasian adults among the donors, and all lived in Nashville, Tennessee. Assay used: immunoSEQ multiplex PCR; TCRdb lists only in-frame clones, some missing. Here the sample spans about a million clones, approximately 80% being singletons. About this clone: Its specificity is not known.

CDR3 length: 15 residues. Germline V gene data show CDR1 as KGHSH and CDR2 as LQKENI. The V and J ends lost 5 bases and 4 bases respectively, with 17 bases between them. The sequencing sample was made of memory CD4+ T cells sorted from blood. Regarding subset: CD45RA-negative fraction. The source is a man aged 18 to 30 in good health. The rearrangement uses TRBV18 and TRBJ1-1, with D possibly matching TRBD1 (5 bases). The CDR3 sequence: CASSGDGGFPTEAFF. In nucleotides, the CDR3 is TGTGCCAGCTCAGGGGACGGCGGATTCCCCACTGAAGCTTTCTTT.